A selection of T cell receptor beta chains follows, all from one sample in a study of T cell responses to AZD1222 COVID-19 vaccine. Only in-frame clones appear in the TCRdb table, and some are missing; sequencing was by immunoSEQ multiplex PCR. The sample records 150,000 to 200,000 clones, roughly 90% being singletons. The sequenced sample was peripheral blood, obtained 28 days after the second AZD1222 dose. All receptors derive from an adult who received the AZD1222 COVID-19 vaccine. CDR3s include the opening cysteine and the closing phenylalanine or tryptophan. Each record gives: J gene, D gene, clone size, V gene, CDR3 DNA, CDR3 protein. A D gene is named only where the DNA matches it firmly. Size values are once, few and many counts, or a class for expanded clones, and some rows have none.

J gene: TRBJ1-1; D gene: TRBD1; clone size: NA; V gene: TRBV10-2; CDR3 DNA: TGCGCCACCGGACAGGGTACCGAAGCTTTCTTT; CDR3 protein: CATGQGTEAFF
J gene: TRBJ2-2; D gene: NA; clone size: few; V gene: TRBV19; CDR3 DNA: TGTGCCAGTAGTATCGGGACCACCGGGGAGCTGTTTTTT; CDR3 protein: CASSIGTTGELFF
J gene: TRBJ2-7; D gene: TRBD1; clone size: NA; V gene: TRBV2; CDR3 DNA: TGTGCCAGCAATAGAGGAGGACAGGGGTCTTACGAGCAGTACTTC; CDR3 protein: CASNRGGQGSYEQYF
J gene: TRBJ2-3; D gene: TRBD1; clone size: NA; V gene: TRBV7-9; CDR3 DNA: TGTGCCAGCAGCTTCCTTATTGGGACAGGGAGCACAGATACGCAGTATTTT; CDR3 protein: CASSFLIGTGSTDTQYF
J gene: TRBJ1-5; D gene: TRBD1; clone size: NA; V gene: TRBV19; CDR3 DNA: TGTGCCAGTAGTATACAGGGGGTAATAAATCAGCCCCAGCATTTT; CDR3 protein: CASSIQGVINQPQHF
J gene: TRBJ1-2; D gene: TRBD1; clone size: NA; V gene: TRBV15; CDR3 DNA: TGTGCCACCAGCAGAGATCCCGGACAGGGCTATGGCTACACCTTC; CDR3 protein: CATSRDPGQGYGYTF
J gene: TRBJ2-1; D gene: NA; clone size: NA; V gene: TRBV18; CDR3 DNA: TGTGCCAGCTCGGGATATGGGGGTCAAAATGAGCAGTTCTTC; CDR3 protein: CASSGYGGQNEQFF
J gene: TRBJ1-1; D gene: NA; clone size: NA; V gene: TRBV18; CDR3 DNA: TGTGCCAGCTCATTCATGGACTCGAACACTGAAGCTTTCTTT; CDR3 protein: CASSFMDSNTEAFF
J gene: TRBJ2-7; D gene: TRBD1; clone size: once; V gene: TRBV12-3/TRBV12-4; CDR3 DNA: TGTGCCAGCAGGGGACAGGGTAGGGAGCAGTACTTC; CDR3 protein: CASRGQGREQYF
J gene: TRBJ2-5; D gene: TRBD1; clone size: NA; V gene: TRBV19; CDR3 DNA: TGTGCCAGTAGTGCGTTGGACAGGGGTCAAGAGACCCAGTACTTC; CDR3 protein: CASSALDRGQETQYF
J gene: TRBJ1-1; D gene: NA; clone size: NA; V gene: TRBV10-3; CDR3 DNA: TGTGCCATCAGTGAGTCTGGGGGCAAGAACACTGAAGCTTTCTTT; CDR3 protein: CAISESGGKNTEAFF
J gene: TRBJ1-1; D gene: NA; clone size: NA; V gene: TRBV20-1; CDR3 DNA: TGCAGTGCCAGATTGAACACTGAAGCTTTCTTT; CDR3 protein: CSARLNTEAFF
J gene: TRBJ2-5; D gene: NA; clone size: NA; V gene: TRBV15; CDR3 DNA: TGTGCCACCAGCAGATGGACAGTCCAAGAGACCCAGTACTTC; CDR3 protein: CATSRWTVQETQYF
J gene: TRBJ1-2; D gene: NA; clone size: NA; V gene: TRBV5-4; CDR3 DNA: TGTGCCAGCAGCCTTCCTGGTGCCGATCGAGCTAACTATGGCTACACCTTC; CDR3 protein: CASSLPGADRANYGYTF
J gene: TRBJ2-7; D gene: TRBD1; clone size: NA; V gene: TRBV6-6; CDR3 DNA: TGTGCCAGCAGGCAAACCGGGACAGGTAGCGGCGAGCAGTACTTC; CDR3 protein: CASRQTGTGSGEQYF
J gene: TRBJ1-1; D gene: NA; clone size: NA; V gene: TRBV6-2/TRBV6-3; CDR3 DNA: TGTGCCAGCAGTTATCAGGGGTCAGGGCTGAACACTGAAGCTTTCTTT; CDR3 protein: CASSYQGSGLNTEAFF
J gene: TRBJ2-7; D gene: NA; clone size: NA; V gene: TRBV6-5; CDR3 DNA: TGTGCCAGCAGTTACTACTATTTCGGGCAGTACTTC; CDR3 protein: CASSYYYFGQYF
J gene: TRBJ1-1; D gene: NA; clone size: NA; V gene: TRBV11-3; CDR3 DNA: TGTGCCAGCAGCTTAGATAGGAGAGGTGAAGCTTTCTTT; CDR3 protein: CASSLDRRGEAFF
J gene: TRBJ1-5; D gene: NA; clone size: NA; V gene: TRBV2; CDR3 DNA: TGTGCCAGCAGTGCGATCCGACAGCCCCAGCATTTT; CDR3 protein: CASSAIRQPQHF
J gene: TRBJ1-2; D gene: NA; clone size: once; V gene: TRBV5-6; CDR3 DNA: TGTGCCAGCAGCTCATTGACGGCACCTGGCTACACCTTC; CDR3 protein: CASSSLTAPGYTF
J gene: TRBJ1-5; D gene: NA; clone size: NA; V gene: TRBV21-1; CDR3 DNA: TGTGCCAGCAGCAAACACAGGGTGGAGGAGCCCCAGCATTTT; CDR3 protein: CASSKHRVEEPQHF
J gene: TRBJ1-2; D gene: NA; clone size: NA; V gene: TRBV5-1; CDR3 DNA: TGCGCCAGCAGCTACCAGACAGGCAACTATGGCTACACCTTC; CDR3 protein: CASSYQTGNYGYTF